Each of the 18 T cell receptor beta chains below was sequenced from the same sample in a study of identical twins. MiXCR, applied by TCRdb to the 5' RACE reads, yields one record per CDR3 protein. The repertoire has 400,000 to 600,000 distinct CDR3 sequences, 20% to 25% of them found once; the top ten carry around 0.47%. These same data were also listed under a study on yellow fever vaccine responses in identical twins.

Material for sequencing was CD4+ T cells sorted from blood. The receptors shown here come from a woman aged 18-29 years in good health.

This clonotype was observed at least ten times. This chain links TRBV5-1 with TRBJ2-7; TRBD1 matches 10 bases. V lost 0 bases, J lost 3 bases, and 0 bases stayed unmatched. The CDR3 has 14 amino acids. Germline V gene data show CDR1 as SGHRS and CDR2 as YFSETQ. The CDR3 here is CASSLGDRGYEQYF. The CDR3 DNA sequence: TGCGCCAGCAGCTTGGGGGACAGGGGCTACGAGCAGTACTTC. Supplemented by reference TRBV5-1 and TRBJ2-7, the full variable domain reads KAGVTQTPRYLIKTRGQQVTLSCSPISGHRSVSWYQQTPGQGLQFLFEYFSETQRNKGNFPGRFSGRQFSNSRSEMNVSTLELGDSALYLCASSLGDRGYEQYFGPGTRLTVT.

The chain joins TRBV20-1 to TRBJ2-6, with TRBD1 matching 11 bases. The CDR3 spans 16 residues. With V trimmed by 6 bases and J by 0 bases, 4 bases remained unmatched. From germline, CDR1 is DFQATT and CDR2 SNEGSKA (reference sequence). CDR3 region: CSAPGTGGSGANVLTF. CDR3 bases: TGCAGTGCGCCCGGGACAGGGGGCTCTGGGGCCAACGTCCTGACTTTC.

V and J are TRBV7-3 and TRBJ2-3, with TRBD2 identical over 14 bases. The CDR3 is 17 residues long. CDR1 is SGHTA and CDR2 is FQGTGA in the germline V gene. The junction had 8 bases not matched to a gene; V was cut back by 5 bases and J by 4 bases. The CDR3 protein is CASSLGTSGRGSDTQYF. CDR3 bases: TGTGCCAGCAGCCTCGGGACTAGCGGGAGAGGCTCAGATACGCAGTATTTT.

This clonotype was observed a handful of times. The chain recombines TRBV9 with TRBJ1-5; D gene ambiguous. The V end lost 3 bases, the J end lost 2 bases, and 21 bases lay between the germline ends. The CDR3 sequence is 18 residues long. The germline CDR1 and CDR2 sequences are SGDLS and YYNGEE. CDR3 amino acids: CASSAPLGGPQGNQPQHF. The CDR3 DNA reads TGTGCCAGCAGCGCCCCCCTTGGAGGCCCGCAAGGCAATCAGCCCCAGCATTTT.

The J gene is TRBJ2-7, the V gene TRBV10-3; possibly TRBD2 for D (7 bases). CDR3 length: 18 amino acids. CDR1 is ENHRY and CDR2 is SYGVKD in the germline V gene. With 0 bases removed from V and 0 bases from J, the gap between germline ends came to 18 bases. CDR3 coding DNA: TGTGCCATCAGTGAGTCCACAGGGACGGGAGGCTTCTCCTACGAGCAGTACTTC. Protein: CAISESTGTGGFSYEQYF.

The chain is built from TRBV5-1 and TRBJ2-1; D gene unclear. Germline CDR1 and CDR2: SGHRS and YFSETQ. With 4 bases removed from V and 4 bases from J, the gap between germline ends came to 9 bases. This CDR3 has 13 residues. This CDR3 reads CASSPAQYNEQFF. CDR3 coding DNA: TGCGCCAGCAGCCCGGCACAGTACAATGAGCAGTTCTTC.

The rearrangement joins TRBV28 to TRBJ2-1, with 7 bases fitting TRBD2. The ends lost 4 bases at V and 12 bases at J; junction bases unmatched: 12. Germline CDR1 is MDHEN and CDR2 is SYDVKM. The CDR3 extends over 14 amino acids. The CDR3 nucleotides are TGTGCCAGCAGTTGGGGGACTAAAACGGGGGGGCAGTTCTTC. This sequence encodes CASSWGTKTGGQFF.

The rearrangement joins TRBV20-1 to TRBJ1-2; 7 bases line up with TRBD1. There are 12 residues in the CDR3. Unmatched junction bases numbered 6, after V lost 4 bases and J lost 7 bases. Germline V CDR1 and CDR2: DFQATT, SNEGSKA (reference sequence). CDR3 coding DNA: TGCAGTGCTATAAGAGGGGGCGGTGGCTACACCTTC. Translating it yields CSAIRGGGGYTF.

This clonotype has just a few counts. V usage is TRBV9 and J usage is TRBJ2-7; 7 bases line up with TRBD2. CDR3 length equals 15 residues. CDR1 and CDR2 (germline): SGDLS, YYNGEE. V trimming: 4 bases; J trimming: 7 bases; junction bases outside the gene matches: 14. CDR3 in DNA: TGTGCCAGCAGCAGAGAAACAGCGGGAATAGGAGAGCAGTACTTC. It yields the protein CASSRETAGIGEQYF.

The V gene is TRBV9, the J gene TRBJ2-1; 14 bases line up with TRBD2. The CDR3 covers 16 residues. Germline CDR1 is SGDLS and CDR2 is YYNGEE. J was trimmed by 7 bases and V by 4 bases; bases with no gene match: 7. This CDR3 is CASSQHGTSGSNEQFF. CDR3 sequence (DNA): TGTGCCAGCAGCCAACACGGGACTAGCGGGAGTAATGAGCAGTTCTTC.

This clonotype appeared a few times. CDR3 nucleotide sequence: TGTGCCAGCAGCCAAGAGGACAGGGGGAACACCGGGGAGCTGTTTTTT. Residues: CASSQEDRGNTGELFF. The gene calls are TRBV4-2 and TRBJ2-2; 9 bases line up with TRBD1. Germline V CDR1 and CDR2: LGHNA, YNFKEQ. CDR3 length: 16 amino acids. With 0 bases clipped from V and 1 base from J, the junction kept 0 bases outside the gene matches.

This chain connects TRBV28 to TRBJ2-5, with D unclear. CDR1 and CDR2 from the germline V gene are MDHEN and SYDVKM. The V end lost 5 bases, the J end lost 5 bases, and 15 bases lay between the germline ends. This CDR3 comprises 14 residues. CDR3 residues: CASSRLPMRETQYF. CDR3 in DNA: TGTGCCAGCAGTCGCCTCCCAATGCGGGAGACCCAGTACTTC.

The chain couples TRBV24-1 to TRBJ2-2; D gene unclear. V dropped 4 bases and J dropped 3 bases, with 14 bases sitting between them. CDR3 size: 16 residues. The germline CDR1 and CDR2 sequences are KGHDR and SFDVKD. The CDR3 region is CATSENTNWDTGELFF. CDR3 nucleotides: TGTGCCACCAGTGAAAACACAAACTGGGACACCGGGGAGCTGTTTTTT.

The CDR3 loop reads CSATGRGFYEQYF. In nucleotides, the CDR3 is TGCAGTGCTACAGGCAGGGGATTCTACGAGCAGTACTTC. The chain uses TRBV20-1 and TRBJ2-7; the D gene is possibly TRBD1 (6 bases). Per the germline V gene, CDR1 is DFQATT and CDR2 is SNEGSKA (reference sequence). This CDR3 contains 13 residues. V lost 4 bases to trimming and J lost 3 bases, with 13 bases between them.

The gene calls are TRBV27 and TRBJ2-1, with 7 bases matching TRBD2. CDR1 and CDR2 (germline): MNHEY, SMNVEV (reference sequence). This CDR3 spans 16 amino acids. The V segment lost 4 bases and the J segment 10 bases; nucleotides outside the gene matches: 16. The DNA for the CDR3 is TGTGCCAGCAGTTATATGACTAGCTCGGGCGCGGGGGAGCAGTTCTTC. Amino acids: CASSYMTSSGAGEQFF.

This clonotype was recorded a few times. The chain has TRBV28 and TRBJ1-1; D not resolved. CDR1 MDHEN and CDR2 SYDVKM come from the germline V gene. The CDR3 has 15 amino acids. Trimming left V 6 bases short and J 1 base short, with 15 bases between. The CDR3 region has the DNA TGTGCCAGCAGCCTTATCCCCCCACAGAACACTGAAGCTTTCTTT. Encoded protein: CASSLIPPQNTEAFF.

The chain carries TRBV2 and TRBJ1-2; D remains unclear. The CDR3 spans 14 residues. Per the germline V gene, CDR1 is SNHLY and CDR2 is FYNNEI. V lost 5 bases, J lost 3 bases, and 13 bases lay in between. CDR3 sequence reads: CASSSEVGYYGYTF. CDR3 DNA sequence: TGTGCCAGCAGTTCGGAAGTTGGGTACTATGGCTACACCTTC.

J is TRBJ2-2 and V is TRBV6-1, with D perhaps TRBD2 (5 bases). V was clipped by 6 bases and J by 4 bases, with 15 bases between them. This CDR3 is built from 15 residues. The germline V gene encodes CDR1 MNHNS and CDR2 SASEGT. Here the CDR3 reads CASRSERAVTGELFF. The CDR3 DNA follows: TGTGCCAGCAGGTCTGAGAGGGCGGTCACCGGGGAGCTGTTTTTT.